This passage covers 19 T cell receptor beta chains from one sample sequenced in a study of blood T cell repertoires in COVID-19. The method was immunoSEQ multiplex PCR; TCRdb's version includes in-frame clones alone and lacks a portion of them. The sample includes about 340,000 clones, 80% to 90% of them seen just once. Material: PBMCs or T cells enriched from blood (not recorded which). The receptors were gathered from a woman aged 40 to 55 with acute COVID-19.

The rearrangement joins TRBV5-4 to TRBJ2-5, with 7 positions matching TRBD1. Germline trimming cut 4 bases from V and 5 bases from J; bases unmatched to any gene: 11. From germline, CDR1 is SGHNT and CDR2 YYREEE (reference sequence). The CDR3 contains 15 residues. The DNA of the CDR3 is TGTGCCAGCAGCCCCCCGACAGGGATGGGGGAGACCCAGTACTTC. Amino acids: CASSPPTGMGETQYF.

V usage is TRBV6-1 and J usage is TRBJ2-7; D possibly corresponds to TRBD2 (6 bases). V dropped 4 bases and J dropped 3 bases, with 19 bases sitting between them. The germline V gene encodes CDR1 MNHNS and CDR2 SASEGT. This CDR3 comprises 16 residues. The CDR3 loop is CASSVDRAGLGYEQYF. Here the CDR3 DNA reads TGTGCCAGCAGTGTAGATAGAGCGGGCCTGGGCTACGAGCAGTACTTC.

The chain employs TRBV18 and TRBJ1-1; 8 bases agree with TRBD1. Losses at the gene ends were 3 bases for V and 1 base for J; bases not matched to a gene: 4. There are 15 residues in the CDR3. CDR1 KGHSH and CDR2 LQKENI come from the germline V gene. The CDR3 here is CASSPLRGQNTEAFF. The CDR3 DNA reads TGTGCCAGCTCACCCCTCAGGGGGCAGAACACTGAAGCTTTCTTT.

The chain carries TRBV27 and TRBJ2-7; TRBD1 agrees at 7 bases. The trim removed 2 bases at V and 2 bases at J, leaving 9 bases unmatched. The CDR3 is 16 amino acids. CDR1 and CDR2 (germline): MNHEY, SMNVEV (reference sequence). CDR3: CASSLSGTVPPYEQYF. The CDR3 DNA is TGTGCCAGCAGTTTAAGTGGGACAGTGCCGCCCTACGAGCAGTACTTC.

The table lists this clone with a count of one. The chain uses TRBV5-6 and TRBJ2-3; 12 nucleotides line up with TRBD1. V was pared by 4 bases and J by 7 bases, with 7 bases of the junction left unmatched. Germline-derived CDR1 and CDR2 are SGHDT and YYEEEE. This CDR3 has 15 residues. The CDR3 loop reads CASSVPGQGAYTQYF. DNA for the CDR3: TGTGCCAGCAGCGTACCGGGACAGGGGGCTTATACGCAGTATTTT.

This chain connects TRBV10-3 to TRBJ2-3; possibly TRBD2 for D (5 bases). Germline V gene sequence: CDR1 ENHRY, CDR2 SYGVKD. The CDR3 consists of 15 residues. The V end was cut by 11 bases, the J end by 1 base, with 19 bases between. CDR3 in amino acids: CAGRKSGTGTDTQYF. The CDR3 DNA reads TGTGCCGGCCGAAAGTCGGGAACTGGCACAGATACGCAGTATTTT.

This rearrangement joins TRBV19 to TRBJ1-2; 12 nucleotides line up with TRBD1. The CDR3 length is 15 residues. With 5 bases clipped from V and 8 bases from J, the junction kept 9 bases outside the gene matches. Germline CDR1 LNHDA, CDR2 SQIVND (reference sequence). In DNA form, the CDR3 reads TGTGCCAGTAGTCCCCGGGGGACAGGGGGCAAAGGCTACACCTTC. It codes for CASSPRGTGGKGYTF.

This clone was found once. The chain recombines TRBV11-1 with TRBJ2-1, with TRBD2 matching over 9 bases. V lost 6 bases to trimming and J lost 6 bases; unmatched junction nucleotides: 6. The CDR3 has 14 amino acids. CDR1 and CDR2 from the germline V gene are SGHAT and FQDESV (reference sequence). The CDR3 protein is CASRLGTSTNEQFF. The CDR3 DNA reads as TGTGCCAGCAGATTGGGGACTAGCACCAATGAGCAGTTCTTC.

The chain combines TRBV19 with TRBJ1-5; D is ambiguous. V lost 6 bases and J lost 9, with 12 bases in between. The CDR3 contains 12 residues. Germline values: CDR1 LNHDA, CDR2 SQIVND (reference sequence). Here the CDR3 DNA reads TGTGCCAGTAGGGTCGGGGAGCGGCCCCAGCATTTT. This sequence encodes CASRVGERPQHF. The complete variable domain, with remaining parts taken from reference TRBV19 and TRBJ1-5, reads DGGITQSPKYLFRKEGQNVTLSCEQNLNHDAMYWYRQDPGQGLRLIYYSQIVNDFQKGDIAEGYSVSREKKESFPLTVTSAQKNPTAFYLCASRVGERPQHFGDGTRLSIL.

CDR3 sequence (DNA): TGTGCCAGCAGTGAATCCAGAGGGAGCTATGGCTACACCTTC. As protein: CASSESRGSYGYTF. This chain uses TRBV25-1 with TRBJ1-2; no clear D. CDR1 is MGHDK, CDR2 SYGVNS, per germline. V lost 1 base and J lost 4, with 10 bases in between. The CDR3 length is 14 residues.

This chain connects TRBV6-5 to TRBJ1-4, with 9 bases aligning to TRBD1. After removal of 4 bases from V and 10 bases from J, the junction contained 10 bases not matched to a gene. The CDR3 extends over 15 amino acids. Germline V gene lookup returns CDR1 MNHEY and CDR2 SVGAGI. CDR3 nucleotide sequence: TGTGCCAGCAGTTTCGGACAGGGGATGGGGGGAAAACTGTTTTTT. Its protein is CASSFGQGMGGKLFF.

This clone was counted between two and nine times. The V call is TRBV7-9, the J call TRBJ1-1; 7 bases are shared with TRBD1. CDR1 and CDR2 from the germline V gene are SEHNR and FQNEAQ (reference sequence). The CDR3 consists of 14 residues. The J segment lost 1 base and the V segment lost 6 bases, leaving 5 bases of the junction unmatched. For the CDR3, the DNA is TGTGCCAGCAGTGAACAGGGGACGAACACTGAAGCTTTCTTT. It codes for CASSEQGTNTEAFF.

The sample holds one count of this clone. The CDR3 protein is CSVSSAYNEQFF. The DNA of the CDR3 is TGCAGCGTTTCGTCTGCCTACAATGAGCAGTTCTTC. The chain combines TRBV29-1 with TRBJ2-1; D not certain. The V end lost 5 bases, the J end lost 2 bases, and 7 bases lay between the germline ends. The CDR3 contains 12 residues. Germline loops: CDR1 SQVTM, CDR2 ANQGSEA.

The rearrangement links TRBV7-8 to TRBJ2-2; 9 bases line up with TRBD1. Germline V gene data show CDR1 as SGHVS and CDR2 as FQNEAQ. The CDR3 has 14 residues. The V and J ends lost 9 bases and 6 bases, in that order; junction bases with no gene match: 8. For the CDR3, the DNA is TGTGCCAGTAGACGGGACAGGGTTCCCGGGGAGCTGTTTTTT. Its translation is CASRRDRVPGELFF.

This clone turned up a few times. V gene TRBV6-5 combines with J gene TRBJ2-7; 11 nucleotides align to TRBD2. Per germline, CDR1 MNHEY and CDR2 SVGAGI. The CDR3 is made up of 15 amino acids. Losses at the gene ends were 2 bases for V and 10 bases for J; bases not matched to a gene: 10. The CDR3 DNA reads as TGTGCCAGCAGTTACGATGGACTAGCGGGTCGTTCACAGTACTTC. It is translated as CASSYDGLAGRSQYF.

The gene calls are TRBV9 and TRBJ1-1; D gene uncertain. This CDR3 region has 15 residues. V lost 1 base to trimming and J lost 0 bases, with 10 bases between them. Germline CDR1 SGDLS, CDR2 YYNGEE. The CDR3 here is CASSVHVDMNTEAFF. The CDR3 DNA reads TGTGCCAGCAGCGTACATGTAGACATGAACACTGAAGCTTTCTTT.

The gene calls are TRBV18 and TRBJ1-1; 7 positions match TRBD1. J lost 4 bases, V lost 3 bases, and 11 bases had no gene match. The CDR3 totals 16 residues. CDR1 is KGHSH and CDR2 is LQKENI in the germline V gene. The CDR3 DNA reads TGTGCCAGCTCACCGCCCCGCCGACAGGGTGGCACTGAAGCTTTCTTT. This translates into CASSPPRRQGGTEAFF.

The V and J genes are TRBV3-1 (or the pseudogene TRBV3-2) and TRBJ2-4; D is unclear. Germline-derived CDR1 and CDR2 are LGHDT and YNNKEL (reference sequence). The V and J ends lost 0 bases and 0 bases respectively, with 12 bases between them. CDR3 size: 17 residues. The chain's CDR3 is CASSQDVSVLAKNIQYF. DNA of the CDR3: TGTGCCAGCAGCCAAGATGTCAGTGTCCTAGCCAAAAACATTCAGTACTTC.

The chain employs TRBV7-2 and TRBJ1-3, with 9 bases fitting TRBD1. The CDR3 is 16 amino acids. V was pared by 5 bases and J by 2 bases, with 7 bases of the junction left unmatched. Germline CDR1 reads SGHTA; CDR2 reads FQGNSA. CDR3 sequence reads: CASSPNTGGTGNTIYF. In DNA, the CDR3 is TGTGCCAGCAGCCCGAATACAGGGGGCACTGGAAACACCATATATTTT.